Listed here are 4 T cell receptor beta chains from one sample, sequenced in a study of cytomegalovirus exposure and HLA in healthy donors. The PCR had 60 Vbeta and 13 Jbeta primers. Data came from immunoSEQ multiplex PCR; TCRdb stores just in-frame clones and leaves some out. This table holds 160,000 or so clones, almost 80% found once. Specimen: PBMCs. These receptors all come from a woman aged 45-65 years in good health and CMV-seronegative.

V gene TRBV5-4 combines with J gene TRBJ2-1; 10 bases map to TRBD1. The CDR3 is made up of 14 amino acids. CDR1 and CDR2 from the germline V gene are SGHNT and YYREEE (reference sequence). V gave up 6 bases and J gave up 3 bases; unmatched junction bases: 3. Written as DNA, the CDR3 is TGTGCCAGCAACCGGGACAGGGGCTACAATGAGCAGTTCTTC. It specifies CASNRDRGYNEQFF.

This chain joins TRBV2 and TRBJ2-3; 9 positions match TRBD2. The germline gives CDR1 SNHLY, CDR2 FYNNEI. Germline trimming cut 6 bases from V and 1 base from J; bases unmatched to any gene: 5. The CDR3 loop spans 15 amino acids. CDR3 nucleotides: TGTGCCAGCAGCCTGACTAGCGGAGGCACAGATACGCAGTATTTT. As protein: CASSLTSGGTDTQYF.

The V gene is TRBV5-8, the J gene TRBJ2-2; D not resolved. Per the germline V gene, CDR1 is SGHTS and CDR2 is YDEGEE. The germline V and J ends were trimmed by 0 bases and 0 bases, with 6 bases remaining between them. CDR3 size: 15 residues. CDR3 sequence: CASSLGLANTGELFF. The CDR3, as DNA: TGTGCCAGCAGCTTGGGCCTAGCGAACACCGGGGAGCTGTTTTTT.

The chain links TRBV30 to TRBJ1-2; no reliable D call. Trimming removed 2 bases at V and 1 base at J, with 8 bases between. Germline-derived CDR1 and CDR2 are GTSNPN and SVGIG (reference sequence). The CDR3 has 13 amino acids. Here the CDR3 DNA reads TGTGCCTGGAGTCCAACAGTTAACTATGGCTACACCTTC. Translation: CAWSPTVNYGYTF.